This T cell receptor (beta chain) was obtained from a study of cytomegalovirus exposure and HLA in healthy donors. Findings and limits, study-wide: Despite most TCR sequences being rare, some public TCRs occurred in many donors. Later findings reportedly placed an Asian-associated ancestry cluster below the roughly 700-donor mean for N-insertions. Some TCR beta chains (more than 150 of them) were listed as cytomegalovirus-associated.

13 Jbeta primers and 60 Vbeta primers were used for the PCR. Assay used: immunoSEQ multiplex PCR; TCRdb lists only in-frame clones, some missing. The sample has about 150,000 clones, almost 75% seen once; the top ten hold under 7%. Turning to this clone: The target antigen is unknown.

This CDR3 spans 13 amino acids. Germline V gene data show CDR1 as LNHDA and CDR2 as SQIVND (reference sequence). This TCR came from a woman between 18 and 29 years old in good health and CMV-seropositive. The chain uses TRBV19 and TRBJ2-5, with D possibly TRBD1 on 6 matching bases. The J call may not be correct, given that the DNA end is closer to TRBJ2-7. Sample: PBMCs. The CDR3 loop is CASRQGLTYEQYF. Written as DNA, the CDR3 is TGTGCCAGTAGGCAGGGGCTGACCTACGAGCAGTACTTC.